This entry describes one T cell receptor beta chain. As yet, its antigen is unknown. The entry originates in a study of T cells in localized non-small cell lung cancer. Trimming shortened V by 5 bases and J by 0 bases, and 8 bases separated the two germline ends. Germline V gene data show CDR1 as MDHEN and CDR2 as SYDVKM. The CDR3 is 14 amino acids. TCRdb's table, derived via immunoSEQ multiplex PCR, lists solely in-frame clones and lacks some. The sample records fewer than 50,000 clones, roughly 85% being singletons. Whole-study findings and limits: Researchers found a median around 57 of the top 100 tumor clones in adjacent lung.

This TCR came from an older male donor with stage II lung adenocarcinoma. The V gene is TRBV28, the J gene TRBJ1-3; D not resolved. The sample was peripheral blood mononuclear cells, taken before any cancer treatment. CDR3 sequence reads: CASSAYSSGNTIYF. For the CDR3, the DNA is TGTGCCAGCAGTGCCTACAGCTCTGGAAACACCATATATTTT.